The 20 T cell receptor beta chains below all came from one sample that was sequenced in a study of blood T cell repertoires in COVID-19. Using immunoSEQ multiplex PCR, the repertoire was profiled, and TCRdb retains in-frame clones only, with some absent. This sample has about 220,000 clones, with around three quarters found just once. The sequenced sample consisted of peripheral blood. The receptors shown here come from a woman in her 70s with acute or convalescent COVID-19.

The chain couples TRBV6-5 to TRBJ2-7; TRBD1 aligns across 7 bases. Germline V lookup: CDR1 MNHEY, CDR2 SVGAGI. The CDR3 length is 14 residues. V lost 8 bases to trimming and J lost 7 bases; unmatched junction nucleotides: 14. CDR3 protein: CASHATTGSGEQYV. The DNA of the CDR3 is TGTGCCAGCCACGCCACGACAGGGTCAGGGGAGCAGTACGTC.

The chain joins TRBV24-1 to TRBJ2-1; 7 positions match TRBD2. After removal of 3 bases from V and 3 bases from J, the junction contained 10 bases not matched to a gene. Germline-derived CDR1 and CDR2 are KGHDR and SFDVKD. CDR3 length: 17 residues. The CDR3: CATSDIPRGVDYNEQFF. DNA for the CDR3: TGTGCCACCAGTGATATCCCTCGGGGGGTGGACTACAATGAGCAGTTCTTC.

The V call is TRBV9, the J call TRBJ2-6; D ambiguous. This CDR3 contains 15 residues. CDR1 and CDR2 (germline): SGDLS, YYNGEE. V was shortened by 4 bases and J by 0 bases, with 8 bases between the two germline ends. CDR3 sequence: CASSPMSSGANVLTF. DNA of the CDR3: TGTGCCAGCAGCCCCATGTCCTCTGGGGCCAACGTCCTGACTTTC.

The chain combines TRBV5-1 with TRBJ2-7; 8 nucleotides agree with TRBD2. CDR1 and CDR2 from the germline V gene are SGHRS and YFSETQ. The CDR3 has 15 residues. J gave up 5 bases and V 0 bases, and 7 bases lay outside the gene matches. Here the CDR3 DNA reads TGCGCCAGCAGCTTGGAGGGACTAGTATCCCACGAGCAGTACGTC. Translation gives CASSLEGLVSHEQYV.

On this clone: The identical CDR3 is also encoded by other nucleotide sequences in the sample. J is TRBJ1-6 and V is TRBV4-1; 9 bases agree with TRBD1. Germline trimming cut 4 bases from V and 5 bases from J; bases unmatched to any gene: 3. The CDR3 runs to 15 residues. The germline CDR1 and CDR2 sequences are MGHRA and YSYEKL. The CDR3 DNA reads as TGCGCCAGCAGCCTCCGGGACAGGGATAATTCACCCCTCCACTTT. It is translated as CASSLRDRDNSPLHF.

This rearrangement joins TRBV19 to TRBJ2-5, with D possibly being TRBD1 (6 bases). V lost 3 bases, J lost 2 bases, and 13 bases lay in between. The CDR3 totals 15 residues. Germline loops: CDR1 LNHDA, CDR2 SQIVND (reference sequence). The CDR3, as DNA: TGTGCCAGTAGTATCCAGAGCAGGGGTCAAGAGACCCAGTACTTC. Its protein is CASSIQSRGQETQYF.

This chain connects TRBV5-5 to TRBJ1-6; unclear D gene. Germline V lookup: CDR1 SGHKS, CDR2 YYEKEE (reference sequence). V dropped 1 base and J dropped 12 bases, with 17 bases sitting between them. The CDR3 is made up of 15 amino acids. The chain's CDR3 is CASSLTTGGFVPLHF. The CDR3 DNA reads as TGTGCCAGCAGCTTGACTACCGGTGGATTTGTACCCCTCCACTTT. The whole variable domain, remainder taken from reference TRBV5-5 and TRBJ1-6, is DAGVTQSPTHLIKTRGQQVTLRCSPISGHKSVSWYQQVLGQGPQFIFQYYEKEERGRGNFPDRFSARQFPNYSSELNVNALLLGDSALYLCASSLTTGGFVPLHFGNGTRLTVT.

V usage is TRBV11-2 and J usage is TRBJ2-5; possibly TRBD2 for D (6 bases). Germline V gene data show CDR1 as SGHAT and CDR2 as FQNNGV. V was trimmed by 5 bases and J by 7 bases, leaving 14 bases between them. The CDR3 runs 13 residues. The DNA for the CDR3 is TGTGCCAGCAGCGTTACTAACGGGGGGACCCAGTACTTC. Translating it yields CASSVTNGGTQYF.

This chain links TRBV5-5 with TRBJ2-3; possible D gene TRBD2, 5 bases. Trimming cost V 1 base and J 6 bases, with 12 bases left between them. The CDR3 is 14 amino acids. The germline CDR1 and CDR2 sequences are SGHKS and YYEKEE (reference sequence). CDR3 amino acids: CASSLNPGEDTQYF. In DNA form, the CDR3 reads TGTGCCAGCAGCTTGAACCCCGGGGAGGATACGCAGTATTTT.

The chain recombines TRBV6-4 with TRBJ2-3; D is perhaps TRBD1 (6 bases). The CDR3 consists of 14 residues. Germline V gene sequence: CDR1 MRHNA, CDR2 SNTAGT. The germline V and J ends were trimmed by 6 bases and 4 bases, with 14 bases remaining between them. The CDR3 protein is CASSSQGLADTQYF. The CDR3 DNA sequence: TGTGCCAGCAGCTCCCAGGGGCTCGCAGATACGCAGTATTTT.

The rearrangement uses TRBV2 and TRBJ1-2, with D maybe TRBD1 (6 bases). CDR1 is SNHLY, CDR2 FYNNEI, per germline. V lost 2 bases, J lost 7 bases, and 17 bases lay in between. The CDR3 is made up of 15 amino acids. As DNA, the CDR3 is TGTGCCAGCAGTGAACTAGTCAGGGGCCGCGGTGGCTACACCTTC. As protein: CASSELVRGRGGYTF.

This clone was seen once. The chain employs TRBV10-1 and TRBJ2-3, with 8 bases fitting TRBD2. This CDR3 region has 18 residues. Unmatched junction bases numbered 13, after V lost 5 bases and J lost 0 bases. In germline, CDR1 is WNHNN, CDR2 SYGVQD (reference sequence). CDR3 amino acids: CASSTGFNGGASTDTQYF. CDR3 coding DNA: TGCGCCAGCAGTACCGGCTTTAACGGGGGGGCTAGCACAGATACGCAGTATTTT.

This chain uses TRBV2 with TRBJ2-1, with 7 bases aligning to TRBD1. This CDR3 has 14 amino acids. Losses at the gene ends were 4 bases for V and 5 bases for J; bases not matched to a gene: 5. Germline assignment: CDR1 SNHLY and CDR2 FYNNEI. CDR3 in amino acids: CASSVNRGDNEQFF. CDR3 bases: TGTGCCAGCAGTGTCAACAGGGGTGACAATGAGCAGTTCTTC.

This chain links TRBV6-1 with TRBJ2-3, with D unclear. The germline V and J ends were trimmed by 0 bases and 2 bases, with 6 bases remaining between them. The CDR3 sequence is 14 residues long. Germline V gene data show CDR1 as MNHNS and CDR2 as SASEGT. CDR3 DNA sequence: TGTGCCAGCAGTGAAGCGCGGTCCACAGATACGCAGTATTTT. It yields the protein CASSEARSTDTQYF.

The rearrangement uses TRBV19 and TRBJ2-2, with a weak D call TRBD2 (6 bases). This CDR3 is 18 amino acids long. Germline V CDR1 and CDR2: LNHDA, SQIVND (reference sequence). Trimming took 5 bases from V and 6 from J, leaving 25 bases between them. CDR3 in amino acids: CASSPTGGSLNVAGELFF. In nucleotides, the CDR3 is TGTGCCAGTAGTCCCACCGGGGGTTCGCTGAATGTTGCCGGGGAGCTGTTTTTT. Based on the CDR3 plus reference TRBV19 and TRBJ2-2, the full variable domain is DGGITQSPKYLFRKEGQNVTLSCEQNLNHDAMYWYRQDPGQGLRLIYYSQIVNDFQKGDIAEGYSVSREKKESFPLTVTSAQKNPTAFYLCASSPTGGSLNVAGELFFGEGSRLTVL.

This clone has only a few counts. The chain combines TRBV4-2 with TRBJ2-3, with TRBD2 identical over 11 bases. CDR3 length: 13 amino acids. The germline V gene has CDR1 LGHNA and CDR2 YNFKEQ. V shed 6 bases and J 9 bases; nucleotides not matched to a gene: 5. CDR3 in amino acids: CASSSGGARTQYF. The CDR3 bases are TGTGCCAGCAGTAGCGGGGGGGCCAGGACGCAGTATTTT.

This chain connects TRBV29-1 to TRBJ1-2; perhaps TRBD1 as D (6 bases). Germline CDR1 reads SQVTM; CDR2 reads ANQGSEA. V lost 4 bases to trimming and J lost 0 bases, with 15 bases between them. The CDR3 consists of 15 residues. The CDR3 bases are TGCAGCGTTGGATTGGCAGGGGACCCTAACTATGGCTACACCTTC. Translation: CSVGLAGDPNYGYTF.

The CDR3 DNA reads as TGTGCCAGCAGCTTAGACAGAGCCCCTAATTCACCCCTCCACTTT. This translates into CASSLDRAPNSPLHF. The V call is TRBV7-8, the J call TRBJ1-6; D unresolved. Germline assignment: CDR1 SGHVS and CDR2 FQNEAQ. V dropped 1 base and J dropped 6 bases, with 10 bases sitting between them. There are 15 residues in the CDR3.

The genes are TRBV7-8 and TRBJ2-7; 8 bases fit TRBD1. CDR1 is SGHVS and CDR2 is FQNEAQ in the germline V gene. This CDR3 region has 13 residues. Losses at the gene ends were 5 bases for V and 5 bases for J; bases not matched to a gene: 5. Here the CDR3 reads CASSVTGDNEQYV. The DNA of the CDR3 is TGTGCCAGCAGCGTGACAGGGGATAACGAGCAGTACGTC.

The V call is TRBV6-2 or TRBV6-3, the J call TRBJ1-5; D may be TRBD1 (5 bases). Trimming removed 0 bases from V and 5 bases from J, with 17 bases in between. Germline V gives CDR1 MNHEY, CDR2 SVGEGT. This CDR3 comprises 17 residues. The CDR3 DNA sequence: TGTGCCAGCAGTTACTCGAATGAAGGGGCTAGGTATCAGCCCCAGCATTTT. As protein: CASSYSNEGARYQPQHF.